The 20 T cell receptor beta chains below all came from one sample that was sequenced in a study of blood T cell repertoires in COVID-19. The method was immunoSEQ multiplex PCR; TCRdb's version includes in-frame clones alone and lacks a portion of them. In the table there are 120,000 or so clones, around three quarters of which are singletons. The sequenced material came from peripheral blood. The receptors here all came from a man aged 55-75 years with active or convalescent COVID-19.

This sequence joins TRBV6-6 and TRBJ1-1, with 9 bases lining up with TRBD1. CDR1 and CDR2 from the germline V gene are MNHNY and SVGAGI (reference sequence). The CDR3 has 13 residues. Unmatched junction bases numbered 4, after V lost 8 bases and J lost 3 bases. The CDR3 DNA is TGTGCCAGCGTTGACAGGGGGGACACTGAAGCTTTCTTT. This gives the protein CASVDRGDTEAFF.

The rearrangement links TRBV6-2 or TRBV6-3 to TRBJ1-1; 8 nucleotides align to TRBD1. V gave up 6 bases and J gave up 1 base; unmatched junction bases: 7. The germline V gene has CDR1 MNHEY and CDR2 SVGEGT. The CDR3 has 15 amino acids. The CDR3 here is CASSPSGTGNTEAFF. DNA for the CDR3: TGTGCCAGCAGCCCGTCCGGGACAGGGAACACTGAAGCTTTCTTT.

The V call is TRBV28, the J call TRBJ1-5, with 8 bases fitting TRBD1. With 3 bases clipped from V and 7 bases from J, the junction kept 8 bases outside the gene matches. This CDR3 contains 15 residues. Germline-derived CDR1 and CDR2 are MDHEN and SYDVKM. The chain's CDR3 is CASSFPGQGGQPQHF. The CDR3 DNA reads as TGTGCCAGCAGTTTCCCTGGACAGGGCGGACAGCCCCAGCATTTT. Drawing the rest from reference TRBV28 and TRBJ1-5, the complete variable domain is DVKVTQSSRYLVKRTGEKVFLECVQDMDHENMFWYRQDPGLGLRLIYFSYDVKMKEKGDIPEGYSVSREKKERFSLILESASTNQTSMYLCASSFPGQGGQPQHFGDGTRLSIL.

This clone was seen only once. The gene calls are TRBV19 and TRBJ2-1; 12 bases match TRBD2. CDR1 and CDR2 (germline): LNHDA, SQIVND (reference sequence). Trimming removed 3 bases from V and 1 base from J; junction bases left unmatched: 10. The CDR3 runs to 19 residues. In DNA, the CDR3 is TGTGCCAGTAGTATGAAGGGTCTAGCGGGAGGGCCGTCCTACAATGAGCAGTTCTTC. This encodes CASSMKGLAGGPSYNEQFF.

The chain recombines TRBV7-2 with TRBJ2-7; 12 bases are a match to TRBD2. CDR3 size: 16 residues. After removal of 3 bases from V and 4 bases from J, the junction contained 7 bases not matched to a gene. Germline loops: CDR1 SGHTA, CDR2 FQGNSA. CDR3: CASSLTSGRSPYEQYF. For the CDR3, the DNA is TGTGCCAGCAGCTTGACTAGCGGGAGATCGCCTTACGAGCAGTACTTC.

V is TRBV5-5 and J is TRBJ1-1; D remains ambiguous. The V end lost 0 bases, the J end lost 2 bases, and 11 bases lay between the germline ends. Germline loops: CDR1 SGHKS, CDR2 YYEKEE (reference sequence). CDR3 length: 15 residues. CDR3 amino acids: CASSLDPGLNTEAFF. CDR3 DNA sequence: TGTGCCAGCAGCTTGGATCCAGGTCTAAACACTGAAGCTTTCTTT.

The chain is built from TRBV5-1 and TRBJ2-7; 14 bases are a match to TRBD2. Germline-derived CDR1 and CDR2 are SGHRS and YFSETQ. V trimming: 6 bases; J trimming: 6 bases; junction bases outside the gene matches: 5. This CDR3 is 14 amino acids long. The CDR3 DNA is TGCGCCAGCAAGGGGACTAGCGGGAGTAGCGAGCAGTACTTC. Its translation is CASKGTSGSSEQYF.

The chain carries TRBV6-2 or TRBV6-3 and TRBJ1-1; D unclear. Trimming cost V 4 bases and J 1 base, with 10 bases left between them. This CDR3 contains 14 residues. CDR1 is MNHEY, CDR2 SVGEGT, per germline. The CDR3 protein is CASSSPFSNTEAFF. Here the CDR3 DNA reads TGTGCCAGCAGTTCTCCCTTCTCGAACACTGAAGCTTTCTTT.

In nucleotides, the CDR3 is TGTGCCAGCAGCTTTAGGACTAGCGGAGACACAGATACGCAGTATTTT. As protein: CASSFRTSGDTDTQYF. This chain connects TRBV7-9 to TRBJ2-3; 10 bases are shared with TRBD2. J lost 2 bases, V lost 3 bases, and 5 bases had no gene match. The CDR3 loop spans 16 amino acids. Per germline, CDR1 SEHNR and CDR2 FQNEAQ (reference sequence).

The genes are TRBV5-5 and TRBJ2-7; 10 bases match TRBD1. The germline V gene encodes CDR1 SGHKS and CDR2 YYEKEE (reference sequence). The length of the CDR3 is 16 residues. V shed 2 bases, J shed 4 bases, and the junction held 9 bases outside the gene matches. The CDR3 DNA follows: TGTGCCAGCAGCTTCCTCGCGGGACAGGGGTTTTACGAGCAGTACTTC. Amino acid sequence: CASSFLAGQGFYEQYF. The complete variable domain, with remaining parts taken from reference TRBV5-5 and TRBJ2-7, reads DAGVTQSPTHLIKTRGQQVTLRCSPISGHKSVSWYQQVLGQGPQFIFQYYEKEERGRGNFPDRFSARQFPNYSSELNVNALLLGDSALYLCASSFLAGQGFYEQYFGPGTRLTVT.

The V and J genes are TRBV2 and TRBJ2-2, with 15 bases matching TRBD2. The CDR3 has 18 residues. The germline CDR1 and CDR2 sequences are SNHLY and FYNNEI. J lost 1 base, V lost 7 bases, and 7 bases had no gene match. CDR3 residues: CASKKAGLAGGNTGELFF. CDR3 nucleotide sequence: TGTGCCAGCAAAAAAGCGGGACTAGCGGGAGGGAACACCGGGGAGCTGTTTTTT. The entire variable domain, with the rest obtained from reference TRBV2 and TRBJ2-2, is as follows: EPEVTQTPSHQVTQMGQEVILRCVPISNHLYFYWYRQILGQKVEFLVSFYNNEISEKSEIFDDQFSVERPDGSNFTLKIRSTKLEDSAMYFCASKKAGLAGGNTGELFFGEGSRLTVL.

CDR3 protein: CASSRAPGQGADTQYF. CDR3 in DNA: TGCGCCAGCAGCCGGGCCCCGGGACAGGGTGCAGATACGCAGTATTTT. The chain combines TRBV4-1 with TRBJ2-3, with 9 bases fitting TRBD1. This CDR3 region has 16 residues. CDR1 and CDR2 from the germline V gene are MGHRA and YSYEKL. V shed 4 bases and J 4 bases; nucleotides not matched to a gene: 9.

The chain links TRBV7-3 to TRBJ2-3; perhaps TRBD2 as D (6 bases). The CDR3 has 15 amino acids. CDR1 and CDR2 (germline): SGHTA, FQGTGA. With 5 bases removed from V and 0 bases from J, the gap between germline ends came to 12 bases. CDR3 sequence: CASSPSGGSTDTQYF. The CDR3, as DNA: TGTGCCAGCAGCCCGAGTGGGGGGAGCACAGATACGCAGTATTTT.

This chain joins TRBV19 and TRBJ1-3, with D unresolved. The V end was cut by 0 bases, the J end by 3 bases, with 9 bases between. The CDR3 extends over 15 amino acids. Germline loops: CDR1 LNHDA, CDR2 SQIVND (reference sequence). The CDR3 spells CASSIEAGVGNTIYF. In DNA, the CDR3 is TGTGCCAGTAGTATAGAGGCCGGGGTTGGAAACACCATATATTTT.

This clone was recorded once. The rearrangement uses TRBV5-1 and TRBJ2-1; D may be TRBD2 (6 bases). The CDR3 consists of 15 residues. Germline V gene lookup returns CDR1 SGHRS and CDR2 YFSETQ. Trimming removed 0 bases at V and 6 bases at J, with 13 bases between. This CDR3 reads CASSLEGGRGNEQFF. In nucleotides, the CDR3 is TGCGCCAGCAGCTTGGAAGGAGGGAGAGGCAATGAGCAGTTCTTC.

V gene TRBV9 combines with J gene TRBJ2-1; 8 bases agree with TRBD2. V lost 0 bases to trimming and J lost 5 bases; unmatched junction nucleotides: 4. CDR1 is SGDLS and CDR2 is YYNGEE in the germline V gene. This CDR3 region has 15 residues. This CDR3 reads CASSVDGRAHNEQFF. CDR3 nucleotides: TGTGCCAGCAGCGTAGACGGGAGGGCCCACAATGAGCAGTTCTTC. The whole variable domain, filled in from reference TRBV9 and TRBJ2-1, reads DSGVTQTPKHLITATGQRVTLRCSPRSGDLSVYWYQQSLDQGLQFLIQYYNGEERAKGNILERFSAQQFPDLHSELNLSSLELGDSALYFCASSVDGRAHNEQFFGPGTRLTVL.

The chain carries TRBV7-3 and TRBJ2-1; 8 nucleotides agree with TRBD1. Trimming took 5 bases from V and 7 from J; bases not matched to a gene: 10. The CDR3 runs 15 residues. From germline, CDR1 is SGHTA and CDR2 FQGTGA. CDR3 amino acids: CASSLQGAQMNEQFF. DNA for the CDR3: TGTGCCAGCAGCCTCCAGGGGGCGCAGATGAATGAGCAGTTCTTC.

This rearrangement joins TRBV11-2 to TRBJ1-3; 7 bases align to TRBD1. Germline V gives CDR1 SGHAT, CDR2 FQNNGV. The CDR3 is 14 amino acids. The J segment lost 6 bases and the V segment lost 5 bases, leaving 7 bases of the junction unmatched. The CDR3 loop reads CASSTGTVLNTIYF. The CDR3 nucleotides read TGTGCCAGCAGCACCGGGACAGTCCTAAACACCATATATTTT.

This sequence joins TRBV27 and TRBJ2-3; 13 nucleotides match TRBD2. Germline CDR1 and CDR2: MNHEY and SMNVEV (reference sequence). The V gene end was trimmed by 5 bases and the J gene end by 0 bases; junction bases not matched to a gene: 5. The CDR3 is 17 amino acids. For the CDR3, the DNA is TGTGCCAGCAGTACCTCGGGACTAGCGGGAAGCACAGATACGCAGTATTTT. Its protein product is CASSTSGLAGSTDTQYF.

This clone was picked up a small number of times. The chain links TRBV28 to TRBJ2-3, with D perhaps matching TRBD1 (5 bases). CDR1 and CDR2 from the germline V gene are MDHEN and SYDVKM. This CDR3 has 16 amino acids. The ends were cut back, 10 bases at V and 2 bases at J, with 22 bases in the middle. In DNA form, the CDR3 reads TGTGCCACCCCTCCTCGACAGTACCGTCTCACAGATACGCAGTATTTT. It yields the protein CATPPRQYRLTDTQYF.